Below are 24 T cell receptor beta chains sequenced from a single sample in a study of T-cell reconstitution after alpha-beta-depleted transplantation in children. The library targeted TCRbeta and was prepared with unique molecular identifiers. In TCRdb, the PCR reads were re-called with MiXCR into one record per CDR3 protein. The sample records some 300,000 distinct CDR3 sequences, around a tenth being singletons. This material consisted of PBMCs from the stem cell graft donor, taken from the stem cell graft. These receptors were obtained from a human donor who donated a stem cell graft to a child with acute lymphoblastic leukemia.

This clonotype has only a few counts. Written as DNA, the CDR3 is TGTGCCAGCAGCCTAAACTCGGGCGGCAATCAGCCCCAGCATTTT. Translating it yields CASSLNSGGNQPQHF. The gene calls are TRBV7-2 and TRBJ1-5, with D hard to call. Germline lookup yields CDR1 SGHTA and CDR2 FQGNSA. V was cut by 5 bases and J by 2 bases, with 13 bases left in between. CDR3 length: 15 residues.

The rearrangement joins TRBV3-1 to TRBJ2-5; D may be TRBD1 or TRBD2 (5 bases each). The CDR3 covers 17 residues. Germline CDR1 is LGHDT and CDR2 is YNNKEL (reference sequence). The ends were cut back, 4 bases at V and 4 bases at J, with 22 bases in the middle. In DNA, the CDR3 is TGTGCCAGCAGCCTAAAGAGCAGGGAATCAGGAGGAGAGACCCAGTACTTC. Protein: CASSLKSRESGGETQYF.

CDR3 nucleotides: TGTGCCAGCAGTGAAGCTAGCGGTCACACCGGGGAGCTGTTTTTT. Translation: CASSEASGHTGELFF. J is TRBJ2-2 and V is TRBV6-4; 7 nucleotides agree with TRBD2. The CDR3 consists of 15 residues. The V and J ends lost 3 bases and 3 bases, in that order; junction bases with no gene match: 4. Germline CDR1 reads MRHNA; CDR2 reads SNTAGT.

This clonotype was seen repeatedly, ten times or more. The V and J genes are TRBV5-6 and TRBJ1-4; 9 positions agree with TRBD1. CDR1 is SGHDT and CDR2 is YYEEEE in the germline V gene. V gave up 2 bases and J gave up 3 bases; unmatched junction bases: 2. This CDR3 is built from 15 residues. CDR3: CASSLQGAANEKLFF. As DNA, the CDR3 is TGTGCCAGCAGCTTACAGGGGGCGGCTAATGAAAAACTGTTTTTT.

This clonotype has more than one count but fewer than ten. The rearrangement uses TRBV4-3 and TRBJ2-1, with 7 bases that match TRBD2. The CDR3 sequence is 18 residues long. Germline values: CDR1 LGHNA, CDR2 YSLEER. V lost 1 base, J lost 2 bases, and 11 bases stayed unmatched. The CDR3 loop reads CASSQVGLADPTYNEQFF. CDR3 coding DNA: TGCGCCAGCAGCCAAGTGGGCCTAGCGGATCCAACCTACAATGAGCAGTTCTTC.

This clonotype appeared many times. The rearrangement joins TRBV4-3 to TRBJ2-1; 8 bases fit TRBD2. CDR3 size: 15 residues. With V trimmed by 1 base and J by 5 bases, 4 bases remained unmatched. CDR1 and CDR2 from the germline V gene are LGHNA and YSLEER. CDR3 loop: CASSQGLAGHNEQFF. The CDR3 DNA reads TGCGCCAGCAGCCAAGGGCTAGCGGGTCACAATGAGCAGTTCTTC.

The chain has TRBV2 and TRBJ2-7; tentatively, D is TRBD1 (6 bases). In germline, CDR1 is SNHLY, CDR2 FYNNEI. V lost 1 base and J 6 bases, leaving 13 bases between the germline ends. CDR3 length: 14 residues. DNA of the CDR3: TGTGCCAGCAGTGAAGAAGGCAGGGGTGTCGAGCAGTACTTC. Translating it yields CASSEEGRGVEQYF.

The gene calls are TRBV30 and TRBJ2-1, with 9 bases identical to TRBD1. V lost 0 bases, J lost 14 bases, and 8 bases stayed unmatched. This CDR3 has 13 residues. Germline CDR1 GTSNPN, CDR2 SVGIG (reference sequence). The CDR3 region is CAWSVKGQGKEFF. DNA for the CDR3: TGTGCCTGGAGTGTTAAAGGACAGGGGAAAGAGTTCTTC.

V is TRBV4-1 and J is TRBJ2-7; TRBD1 might be the D (7 bases). There are 15 residues in the CDR3. Trimming removed 1 base from V and 7 bases from J, with 17 bases in between. Germline V gives CDR1 MGHRA, CDR2 YSYEKL. The DNA for the CDR3 is TGCGCCAGCAGCCAAGTTACAGGGGTGGCGGGGGAGCAGTACTTC. Residues: CASSQVTGVAGEQYF.

This clonotype showed up many times. This chain connects TRBV6-2 or TRBV6-3 to TRBJ2-7, with D uncertain. The CDR3 spans 13 residues. Trimming shortened V by 6 bases and J by 1 base, and 10 bases separated the two germline ends. Germline V gives CDR1 MNHEY, CDR2 SVGEGT. The CDR3 DNA reads as TGTGCCAGCAGCCGTCAGGTATCCTACGAGCAGTACTTC. Residues: CASSRQVSYEQYF.

This clonotype has only a few counts. The chain uses TRBV24-1 and TRBJ1-2; D unresolved. The CDR3 is made up of 9 amino acids. CDR1 and CDR2 (germline): KGHDR, SFDVKD. The V and J ends lost 9 bases and 8 bases respectively, with 6 bases between them. CDR3 sequence (DNA): TGTGCCACCGCCCCCGGCTACACCTTC. Translated, it gives CATAPGYTF.

The chain carries TRBV4-3 and TRBJ1-3, with D uncertain. Between the trimmed V and J ends, which lost 1 base and 3 bases, there was a span of 7 bases. Germline lookup yields CDR1 LGHNA and CDR2 YSLEER. The CDR3 covers 14 residues. This CDR3 reads CASSQGEFGNTIYF. The CDR3 DNA follows: TGCGCCAGCAGCCAAGGAGAGTTTGGAAACACCATATATTTT.

This clonotype was counted a few times. This chain connects TRBV14 to TRBJ2-7; 12 nucleotides agree with TRBD2. The CDR3 runs to 17 residues. Germline assignment: CDR1 SGHDN and CDR2 FVKESK. Trimming removed 1 base from V and 7 bases from J; junction bases left unmatched: 11. In DNA form, the CDR3 reads TGTGCCAGCAGCCAAGTCCGGCTAGCGGGAGGGGTCGGTGAGCAGTACTTC. Its protein product is CASSQVRLAGGVGEQYF.

The V and J genes are TRBV6-1 and TRBJ1-2, with D perhaps matching TRBD1 (5 bases). The CDR3 extends over 14 amino acids. The ends were cut back, 9 bases at V and 5 bases at J, with 19 bases in the middle. Germline V gene data show CDR1 as MNHNS and CDR2 as SASEGT. The CDR3, as DNA: TGTGCCAGTGCTACGCCAGGGAGAGGTTATGGCTACACCTTC. It codes for CASATPGRGYGYTF.

This chain connects TRBV25-1 to TRBJ1-6; 10 nucleotides align to TRBD1. The CDR3 extends over 17 amino acids. The V segment lost 3 bases and the J segment 7 bases; nucleotides outside the gene matches: 9. Germline V gene data show CDR1 as MGHDK and CDR2 as SYGVNS. In nucleotides, the CDR3 is TGTGCCAGCAGTGATTTAGGGACAGGGGTAGGGAATTCACCCCTCCACTTT. Protein product: CASSDLGTGVGNSPLHF.

The J gene is TRBJ1-2, the V gene TRBV7-9; 9 bases match TRBD1. V lost 5 bases and J lost 0; bases outside the gene matches: 10. Germline lookup yields CDR1 SEHNR and CDR2 FQNEAQ (reference sequence). The CDR3 contains 17 residues. CDR3 loop: CASSPRQGGVPNYGYTF. The CDR3 coding sequence is TGTGCCAGCAGCCCCCGACAGGGGGGGGTTCCTAACTATGGCTACACCTTC.

This chain links TRBV5-1 with TRBJ1-3; the D gene is possibly TRBD1 (5 bases). The CDR3 contains 16 residues. The V gene's germline CDR1 is SGHRS and CDR2 YFSETQ. Trimming took 0 bases from V and 2 from J, leaving 12 bases between them. The CDR3 loop is CASSLVGSRAGNTIYF. The CDR3 DNA reads as TGCGCCAGCAGCTTGGTAGGGAGCAGGGCTGGAAACACCATATATTTT.

This clonotype was observed many times. J is TRBJ2-1 and V is TRBV6-1, with 8 nucleotides matching TRBD2. The CDR3 sequence is 16 residues long. J gave up 4 bases and V 4 bases, and 9 bases lay outside the gene matches. Germline lookup yields CDR1 MNHNS and CDR2 SASEGT. The CDR3 is CASSVLAGSLYNEQFF. The CDR3 DNA sequence: TGTGCCAGCAGTGTCCTAGCGGGCAGTCTTTACAATGAGCAGTTCTTC.

The V call is TRBV5-1, the J call TRBJ2-5, with D unresolved. The V and J ends lost 5 bases and 5 bases respectively, with 16 bases between them. This CDR3 spans 14 amino acids. Germline V gene sequence: CDR1 SGHRS, CDR2 YFSETQ. DNA for the CDR3: TGCGCCAGCAGTCGGACCCAAGGCGGCGAGACCCAGTACTTC. It specifies CASSRTQGGETQYF. The full variable domain, with the rest looked up from reference TRBV5-1 and TRBJ2-5, is KAGVTQTPRYLIKTRGQQVTLSCSPISGHRSVSWYQQTPGQGLQFLFEYFSETQRNKGNFPGRFSGRQFSNSRSEMNVSTLELGDSALYLCASSRTQGGETQYFGPGTRLLVL.

This clonotype turned up a few times. This chain links TRBV5-1 with TRBJ2-7; TRBD2 matches 9 bases. The CDR3 consists of 16 residues. Germline values: CDR1 SGHRS, CDR2 YFSETQ. J was trimmed by 5 bases and V by 3 bases; bases with no gene match: 12. The CDR3 region has the DNA TGCGCCAGCAGCTCAAATCCGGGACTAGCTAACCACGAGCAGTACTTC. It encodes CASSSNPGLANHEQYF.

This rearrangement joins TRBV24-1 to TRBJ2-5; TRBD1 matches at 7 bases. CDR3 length: 13 residues. The V and J ends lost 9 bases and 5 bases, in that order; junction bases with no gene match: 8. Germline V CDR1 and CDR2: KGHDR, SFDVKD. The CDR3 protein is CATGPQGMETQYF. CDR3 DNA sequence: TGTGCCACCGGACCACAGGGGATGGAGACCCAGTACTTC.

This clonotype has a handful of counts. The rearrangement uses TRBV11-1 and TRBJ2-1; 11 positions agree with TRBD2. Germline V gene data show CDR1 as SGHAT and CDR2 as FQDESV (reference sequence). V lost 4 bases, J lost 0 bases, and 2 bases stayed unmatched. The CDR3 totals 16 residues. The CDR3 sequence is CASSYTSGSSYNEQFF. The CDR3 DNA sequence: TGTGCCAGCAGCTATACTAGCGGGAGCTCCTACAATGAGCAGTTCTTC.

The genes are TRBV7-9 and TRBJ2-1, with TRBD2 matching over 7 bases. The germline V gene encodes CDR1 SEHNR and CDR2 FQNEAQ (reference sequence). CDR3 length: 16 residues. The V gene end was trimmed by 4 bases and the J gene end by 4 bases; junction bases not matched to a gene: 10. In DNA form, the CDR3 reads TGTGCCAGCAGCTCCCTAGGGGCGGGAGAGTACAATGAGCAGTTCTTC. This codes for CASSSLGAGEYNEQFF.

Note on this clonotype: The conserved phenylalanine or tryptophan is not found at the CDR3 terminus, so this likely reflects a read error. The gene calls are TRBV18 and TRBJ2-5; 9 nucleotides match TRBD1. There are 15 residues in the CDR3. Trimming removed 1 base from V and 1 base from J; junction bases left unmatched: 1. Looked up from germline, CDR1 is KGHSH and CDR2 is LQKENI. Here the CDR3 reads CASSPRGQGQETQYL. For the CDR3, the DNA is TGTGCCAGCTCACCACGGGGACAGGGCCAAGAGACCCAGTACCTC.